This T cell receptor beta chain was captured by sequencing in a study of blood T cell repertoires in COVID-19. TCRdb keeps only in-frame clones here, not all; method: immunoSEQ multiplex PCR. Among around 250,000 clones listed, about 85% were seen once. V lost 0 bases to trimming and J lost 8 bases, with 14 bases between them. This CDR3 is built from 15 residues. Germline V gene data show CDR1 as SGHDT and CDR2 as YYEEEE. Sequenced material: peripheral blood. The rearrangement joins TRBV5-6 to TRBJ1-4; weak D call: TRBD1 (6 bases). The sequence was obtained from a man aged 30-40 years who had recovered from COVID-19. CDR3 nucleotide sequence: TGTGCCAGCAGCTTGGTGGGGACACAAAAAGAAAAACTGTTTTTT. Translating it yields CASSLVGTQKEKLFF.